This T cell receptor (beta chain) appears in the sequencing data of a study of metastatic and nonmetastatic thyroid tumors. CDR1 is PRHDT and CDR2 is FYEKMQ in the germline V gene (reference sequence). The CDR3 extends over 16 amino acids. V lost 5 bases, J lost 2 bases, and 10 bases stayed unmatched. TCRdb reprocessed the PCR reads using MiXCR. This table holds about 14,000 clones, 20% to 30% found once. Thyroid surgery was preceded by no treatment in any patient. The rearrangement uses TRBV13 and TRBJ2-7; TRBD2 matches 9 bases. Input material: tumor tissue. The receptor's source is a female donor with papillary thyroid cancer or a benign thyroid nodule (not recorded which). Some clones in this sample may be carry-over from other donors' samples. CDR3 in amino acids: CASSLLTGGRAYEQYF. CDR3 in DNA: TGTGCCAGCAGCCTCCTGACTGGCGGGAGGGCCTACGAGCAGTACTTC.